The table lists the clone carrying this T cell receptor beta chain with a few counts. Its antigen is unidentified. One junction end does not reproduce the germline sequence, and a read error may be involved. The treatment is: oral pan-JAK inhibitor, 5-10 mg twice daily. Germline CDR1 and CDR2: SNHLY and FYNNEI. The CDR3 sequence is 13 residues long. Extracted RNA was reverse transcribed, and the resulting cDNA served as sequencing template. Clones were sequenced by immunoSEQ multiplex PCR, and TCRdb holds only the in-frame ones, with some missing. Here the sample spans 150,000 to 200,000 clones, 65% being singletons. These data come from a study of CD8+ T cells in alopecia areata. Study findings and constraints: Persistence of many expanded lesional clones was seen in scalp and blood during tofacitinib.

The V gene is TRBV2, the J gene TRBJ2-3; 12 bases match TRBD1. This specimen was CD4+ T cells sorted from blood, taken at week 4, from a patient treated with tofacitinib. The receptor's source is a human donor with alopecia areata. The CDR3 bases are TGTGCCAACGATGCCATCACGGGACAGGGGGCCAGCTTT. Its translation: CANDAITGQGASF.